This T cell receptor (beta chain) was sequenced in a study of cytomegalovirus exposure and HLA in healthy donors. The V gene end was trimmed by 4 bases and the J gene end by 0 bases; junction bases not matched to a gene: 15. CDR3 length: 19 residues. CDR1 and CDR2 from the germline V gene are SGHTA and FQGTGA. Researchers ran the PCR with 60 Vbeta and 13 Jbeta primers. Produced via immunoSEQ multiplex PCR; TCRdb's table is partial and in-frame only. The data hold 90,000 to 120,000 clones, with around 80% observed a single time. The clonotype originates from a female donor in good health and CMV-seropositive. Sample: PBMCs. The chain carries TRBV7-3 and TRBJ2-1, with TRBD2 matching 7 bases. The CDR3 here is CASSSPGGASGHSYNEQFF. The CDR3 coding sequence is TGTGCCAGCAGCTCCCCGGGAGGAGCTTCTGGACACTCCTACAATGAGCAGTTCTTC. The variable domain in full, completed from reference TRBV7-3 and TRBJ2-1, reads GAGVSQTPSNKVTEKGKYVELRCDPISGHTALYWYRQSLGQGPEFLIYFQGTGAADDSGLPNDRFFAVRPEGSVSTLKIQRTERGDSAVYLCASSSPGGASGHSYNEQFFGPGTRLTVL.